One and the same sample provided the 20 T cell receptor beta chains below, sequenced in a study of control samples from healthy donors and cancer patients. Assay used: immunoSEQ multiplex PCR; TCRdb lists only in-frame clones, some missing. Among 390,000 or so clones listed, approximately 92% were seen once. The sequenced sample consisted of PBMCs. The receptors shown here come from a man aged 40-50 years with head and neck cancer.

The J gene is TRBJ1-5, the V gene TRBV28, with 12 bases matching TRBD1. CDR1 MDHEN and CDR2 SYDVKM come from the germline V gene. J lost 6 bases, V lost 7 bases, and 7 bases had no gene match. This CDR3 region has 15 residues. The chain's CDR3 is CASTSGTGGTQPQHF. The CDR3 coding sequence is TGTGCCAGCACGAGCGGGACAGGGGGCACTCAGCCCCAGCATTTT. Full variable domain (outside the CDR3, taken from reference TRBV28 and TRBJ1-5): DVKVTQSSRYLVKRTGEKVFLECVQDMDHENMFWYRQDPGLGLRLIYFSYDVKMKEKGDIPEGYSVSREKKERFSLILESASTNQTSMYLCASTSGTGGTQPQHFGDGTRLSIL.

The chain links TRBV5-1 to TRBJ2-7; 7 bases align to TRBD1. After removal of 4 bases from V and 2 bases from J, the junction contained 9 bases not matched to a gene. CDR3 length equals 15 residues. CDR1 is SGHRS and CDR2 is YFSETQ in the germline V gene. The CDR3 DNA is TGCGCCAGCAGCACACTTCGGGACAGCACCTACGAGCAGTACTTC. Translated, it gives CASSTLRDSTYEQYF.

The chain is built from TRBV6-5 and TRBJ2-1, with 8 bases aligning to TRBD2. The CDR3 loop spans 14 amino acids. Unmatched junction bases numbered 9, after V lost 6 bases and J lost 8 bases. Germline CDR1 MNHEY, CDR2 SVGAGI. The CDR3 loop reads CASRQAGASYEQFF. The CDR3 region has the DNA TGTGCCAGCAGACAAGCGGGGGCCTCGTATGAGCAGTTCTTC.

The chain couples TRBV4-2 to TRBJ2-3; weak D call: TRBD2 (5 bases). Germline lookup yields CDR1 LGHNA and CDR2 YNFKEQ. This CDR3 spans 16 amino acids. V lost 0 bases, J lost 0 bases, and 10 bases lay in between. CDR3 DNA sequence: TGTGCCAGCAGCCAAGAAGCGGTTCTTAGCACAGATACGCAGTATTTT. Translated, it gives CASSQEAVLSTDTQYF.

V usage is TRBV14 and J usage is TRBJ2-1; no definite D call. There are 11 residues in the CDR3. Per germline, CDR1 SGHDN and CDR2 FVKESK. With 3 bases removed from V and 10 bases from J, the gap between germline ends came to 7 bases. The CDR3 loop reads CASSQSYEQFF. In nucleotides, the CDR3 is TGTGCCAGCAGCCAGAGTTACGAGCAGTTCTTC.

This chain uses TRBV7-8 with TRBJ1-1; TRBD1 might be the D (6 bases). The germline CDR1 and CDR2 sequences are SGHVS and FQNEAQ. The CDR3 is 15 amino acids. V was cut by 5 bases and J by 0 bases, with 13 bases left in between. The CDR3 is CASSTGRFLNTEAFF. The CDR3, as DNA: TGTGCCAGCAGCACAGGGAGGTTCTTGAACACTGAAGCTTTCTTT.

The rearrangement links TRBV19 to TRBJ1-4; unclear D gene. V was pared by 7 bases and J by 7 bases, with 19 bases between. CDR3 length equals 15 residues. CDR1 LNHDA and CDR2 SQIVND come from the germline V gene (reference sequence). The CDR3 nucleotides read TGTGCCAGTACCCATGGACGTCCAGACGTTGAAAAACTGTTTTTT. Translated, it gives CASTHGRPDVEKLFF.

The V gene is TRBV19, the J gene TRBJ2-6; TRBD1 might be the D (5 bases). V was cut by 10 bases and J by 4 bases, with 11 bases left in between. CDR1 and CDR2 from the germline V gene are LNHDA and SQIVND (reference sequence). The length of the CDR3 is 13 residues. CDR3 DNA sequence: TGTGCCACTGGACACCCCGGGGCCAACGTCCTGACTTTC. Protein product: CATGHPGANVLTF.

The chain has TRBV7-2 and TRBJ2-5; no firm D call. The germline V gene has CDR1 SGHTA and CDR2 FQGNSA. The V gene lost 4 bases and the J gene lost 2 bases, with 14 bases spanning the gap. The CDR3 spans 15 residues. The CDR3 DNA sequence: TGTGCCAGCAGCTCAACCGCGGCTTTGCAAGAGACCCAGTACTTC. Protein product: CASSSTAALQETQYF.

The V call is TRBV6-4, the J call TRBJ2-7; TRBD2 aligns across 12 bases. The CDR3 spans 15 residues. Germline CDR1 is MRHNA and CDR2 is SNTAGT. V lost 5 bases, J lost 2 bases, and 4 bases stayed unmatched. CDR3 in DNA: TGTGCCAGCAGTCGACTAGCGGGAGACCCCTACGAGCAGTACTTC. Protein: CASSRLAGDPYEQYF.

The gene calls are TRBV2 and TRBJ2-1; 8 bases map to TRBD2. The CDR3 loop spans 14 amino acids. Losses at the gene ends were 6 bases for V and 7 bases for J; bases not matched to a gene: 8. CDR1 is SNHLY and CDR2 is FYNNEI in the germline V gene. CDR3 sequence: CASRELAALNEQFF. CDR3 DNA sequence: TGTGCCAGCAGGGAACTAGCGGCCCTTAATGAGCAGTTCTTC.

The V call is TRBV11-2, the J call TRBJ2-2; D gene unclear. The ends were cut back, 6 bases at V and 1 base at J, with 3 bases in the middle. CDR3 size: 12 residues. Germline V lookup: CDR1 SGHAT, CDR2 FQNNGV. The CDR3 DNA sequence: TGTGCCAGCAGGATGAACACCGGGGAGCTGTTTTTT. Residues: CASRMNTGELFF.

The chain combines TRBV9 with TRBJ2-1, with D perhaps matching TRBD1 (6 bases). V was pared by 2 bases and J by 8 bases, with 17 bases between. The CDR3 totals 15 residues. Per the germline V gene, CDR1 is SGDLS and CDR2 is YYNGEE. CDR3 in amino acids: CASSVNPGHRDEQFF. The CDR3 region has the DNA TGTGCCAGCAGCGTTAACCCGGGACACCGCGATGAGCAGTTCTTC.

The chain employs TRBV19 and TRBJ2-7; D remains unclear. The V gene lost 5 bases and the J gene lost 3 bases, with 17 bases spanning the gap. The germline V gene has CDR1 LNHDA and CDR2 SQIVND (reference sequence). The CDR3 extends over 15 amino acids. CDR3 protein: CASSPEIRNDYEQYF. The CDR3 bases are TGTGCCAGTAGTCCTGAGATTCGAAATGACTACGAGCAGTACTTC.

CDR3 coding DNA: TGTGCCAGCAGACCTCCGGGACAGGGGGCCGGAGGCTACACCTTC. Its protein is CASRPPGQGAGGYTF. The rearrangement uses TRBV6-5 and TRBJ1-2, with 12 bases identical to TRBD1. This CDR3 is 15 amino acids long. The V and J ends lost 6 bases and 8 bases, in that order; junction bases with no gene match: 10. From germline, CDR1 is MNHEY and CDR2 SVGAGI.

The chain employs TRBV19 and TRBJ2-5; possible D gene TRBD1, 6 bases. CDR1 LNHDA and CDR2 SQIVND come from the germline V gene (reference sequence). The CDR3 covers 15 residues. V gave up 5 bases and J gave up 4 bases, with 17 bases separating them. CDR3 sequence reads: CASSPHFTGSETQYF. Written as DNA, the CDR3 is TGTGCCAGTAGTCCTCATTTTACAGGGTCAGAGACCCAGTACTTC.

The V call is TRBV27, the J call TRBJ1-5; D might be TRBD1 (5 bases). Germline assignment: CDR1 MNHEY and CDR2 SMNVEV (reference sequence). V was clipped by 2 bases and J by 2 bases, with 7 bases between them. CDR3 length: 14 residues. The CDR3 bases are TGTGCCAGCAGTTTAGGCAGGGGCAATCAGCCCCAGCATTTT. Its translation is CASSLGRGNQPQHF.

The rearrangement joins TRBV7-3 to TRBJ2-1; 10 bases line up with TRBD2. CDR1 and CDR2 (germline): SGHTA, FQGTGA. V lost 5 bases, J lost 4 bases, and 5 bases stayed unmatched. The length of the CDR3 is 15 residues. The CDR3 region has the DNA TGTGCCAGCAGCGAGCGGGAGGGCCTATACAATGAGCAGTTCTTC. This translates into CASSEREGLYNEQFF. Together with reference TRBV7-3 and TRBJ2-1, the CDR3 gives the full variable domain: GAGVSQTPSNKVTEKGKYVELRCDPISGHTALYWYRQSLGQGPEFLIYFQGTGAADDSGLPNDRFFAVRPEGSVSTLKIQRTERGDSAVYLCASSEREGLYNEQFFGPGTRLTVL.

This chain connects TRBV7-9 to TRBJ1-1; D not certain. The germline V gene has CDR1 SEHNR and CDR2 FQNEAQ (reference sequence). The CDR3 runs to 13 residues. The V and J ends lost 6 bases and 3 bases respectively, with 11 bases between them. The CDR3 sequence: CASSSDPYTEAFF. For the CDR3, the DNA is TGTGCCAGCAGTTCGGACCCCTACACTGAAGCTTTCTTT.

In nucleotides, the CDR3 is TGCGCCAGCAGCTTGGGGGACAACACAGATACGCAGTATTTT. Encoded protein: CASSLGDNTDTQYF. This chain uses TRBV5-1 with TRBJ2-3; tentatively, D is TRBD1 (6 bases). V lost 0 bases to trimming and J lost 2 bases, with 7 bases between them. The germline gives CDR1 SGHRS, CDR2 YFSETQ. The CDR3 has 14 residues. Variable domain in full (rest from reference TRBV5-1 and TRBJ2-3): KAGVTQTPRYLIKTRGQQVTLSCSPISGHRSVSWYQQTPGQGLQFLFEYFSETQRNKGNFPGRFSGRQFSNSRSEMNVSTLELGDSALYLCASSLGDNTDTQYFGPGTRLTVL.